The present T cell receptor (beta chain) was sequenced within a study of blood T cell repertoires in COVID-19. Background on the study: Donors in the United States, Italy and Spain gave samples during acute or convalescent COVID-19. T cells, B-cell-depleted T cells, or PBMCs provided the cDNA or gDNA that served as material.

The CDR3 covers 18 residues. V lost 4 bases to trimming and J lost 3 bases; unmatched junction nucleotides: 15. Germline CDR1 reads SGHNT; CDR2 reads YENEEA. In the study's own analysis: Estimation of nucleated cell counts was performed using reference gene primer amplification. Using immunoSEQ multiplex PCR, the repertoire was profiled, and TCRdb retains in-frame clones only, with some absent. Clonal size and the V and J genes are those of that table, whereas D and trimming came from the DNA. The sample holds under 200,000 clones, approximately 85% seen once. This TCR was recovered from a man aged 60 to 69 who had recovered from COVID-19. The V call is TRBV11-3, the J call TRBJ2-1; 7 bases line up with TRBD1. The sequenced sample was peripheral blood. The CDR3 coding sequence is TGTGCCAGCAGCTCCGAGGGGGCCCCCGGGGACCTCTACAATGAGCAGTTCTTC. Protein: CASSSEGAPGDLYNEQFF.